A selection of T cell receptor beta chains follows, all from one sample in a study of blood T cell repertoires in COVID-19. Sequencing was performed with immunoSEQ multiplex PCR; in TCRdb, only in-frame clones are kept and a portion is missing. The profile shows approximately 40,000 clones, about 85% of them singletons. The sample comprised peripheral blood. These receptors were collected from a man between 60 and 70 years old with active or convalescent COVID-19. The CDR3 runs from the conserved cysteine through the conserved F or W. Each record gives: J gene, clone size, V gene, CDR3 protein. Part of the rows lack a size; the others show once, few, many or a class for expanded clones.

J gene: TRBJ1-6; clone size: once; V gene: TRBV10-2; CDR3 protein: CASSGGERQGLIYNSPLHF
J gene: TRBJ2-2; clone size: .; V gene: TRBV28; CDR3 protein: CASSFLGSTGELFF
J gene: TRBJ1-2; clone size: .; V gene: TRBV7-9; CDR3 protein: CASSSTDDIYGYTF
J gene: TRBJ2-4; clone size: .; V gene: TRBV4-1; CDR3 protein: CASSQDPLGGVGKNIQYF
J gene: TRBJ1-1; clone size: .; V gene: TRBV11-2; CDR3 protein: CASSLVRLSPEAFF
J gene: TRBJ1-5; clone size: .; V gene: TRBV18; CDR3 protein: CASSPADNQPQHF
J gene: TRBJ1-1; clone size: .; V gene: TRBV7-9; CDR3 protein: CASRSGIEAFF
J gene: TRBJ2-5; clone size: .; V gene: TRBV18; CDR3 protein: CASSPPGLAGVETQYF
J gene: TRBJ1-1; clone size: .; V gene: TRBV29-1; CDR3 protein: CSVVPDRNTEAFF
J gene: TRBJ1-3; clone size: .; V gene: TRBV10-1; CDR3 protein: CASYSVRDRPPYSGNTIYF
J gene: TRBJ2-1; clone size: .; V gene: TRBV5-1; CDR3 protein: CASMWQGSNEQFF
J gene: TRBJ1-1; clone size: .; V gene: TRBV28; CDR3 protein: CASSLTGSNTEAFF
J gene: TRBJ2-3; clone size: once; V gene: TRBV5-8; CDR3 protein: CASSLNGLADTQYF
J gene: TRBJ2-2; clone size: few; V gene: TRBV7-9; CDR3 protein: CASSNGLAGAGGELFF
J gene: TRBJ2-1; clone size: .; V gene: TRBV5-5; CDR3 protein: CASTSRLATYNEQFF
J gene: TRBJ1-3; clone size: .; V gene: TRBV19; CDR3 protein: CASSIEGNTIYF
J gene: TRBJ1-5; clone size: once; V gene: TRBV2; CDR3 protein: CASREGGLSNQPQHF
J gene: TRBJ1-2; clone size: once; V gene: TRBV6-5; CDR3 protein: CASSQDRGDGYTF
J gene: TRBJ2-1; clone size: .; V gene: TRBV5-4; CDR3 protein: CASSLGGAGHSNEQFF
J gene: TRBJ1-2; clone size: .; V gene: TRBV7-9; CDR3 protein: CASSPRRAEHYGYTF
J gene: TRBJ2-1; clone size: .; V gene: TRBV14; CDR3 protein: CASSQDRTRNSYNEQFF
J gene: TRBJ1-5; clone size: .; V gene: TRBV18; CDR3 protein: CASSPGQPYQPQHF
J gene: TRBJ2-3; clone size: .; V gene: TRBV19; CDR3 protein: CASSRTGTPYGETQYF
J gene: TRBJ2-5; clone size: once; V gene: TRBV3-1/TRBV3-2; CDR3 protein: CASILLGMTGGPYQETQYF
J gene: TRBJ1-2; clone size: .; V gene: TRBV5-1; CDR3 protein: CASRSGTGGCGYTF
J gene: TRBJ2-2; clone size: .; V gene: TRBV14; CDR3 protein: CASSQGGLITRDKNTGELFF
J gene: TRBJ1-4; clone size: .; V gene: TRBV10-3; CDR3 protein: CAISSRGLDEKLFF
J gene: TRBJ1-3; clone size: .; V gene: TRBV6-5; CDR3 protein: CATHDWNSGNTIYF
J gene: TRBJ2-2; clone size: .; V gene: TRBV4-1; CDR3 protein: CASSPLVLTGELFF
J gene: TRBJ2-3; clone size: .; V gene: TRBV3-1/TRBV3-2; CDR3 protein: CASSHLTGLGDTQYF
J gene: TRBJ2-5; clone size: .; V gene: TRBV9; CDR3 protein: CASSVALLGGETQYF
J gene: TRBJ2-1; clone size: .; V gene: TRBV7-2; CDR3 protein: CASSFPAGGPQQFF
J gene: TRBJ1-2; clone size: .; V gene: TRBV6-2/TRBV6-3; CDR3 protein: CASSRTPEANYGYTF
J gene: TRBJ1-5; clone size: .; V gene: TRBV24-1; CDR3 protein: CATSDAGGGSNQPQHF
J gene: TRBJ1-1; clone size: .; V gene: TRBV19; CDR3 protein: CASSTPLGRGVEAFF
J gene: TRBJ1-2; clone size: .; V gene: TRBV16; CDR3 protein: CASSQSTAPGGYTF
J gene: TRBJ1-5; clone size: .; V gene: TRBV6-5; CDR3 protein: CASRLSLGGGQPQHF
J gene: TRBJ2-3; clone size: .; V gene: TRBV15; CDR3 protein: CATSRGGQVSTDTQYF
J gene: TRBJ2-6; clone size: .; V gene: TRBV27; CDR3 protein: CASRSTGANVLTF
J gene: TRBJ2-6; clone size: .; V gene: TRBV9; CDR3 protein: CASSVDEGGSGANVLTF
J gene: TRBJ1-3; clone size: .; V gene: TRBV12-3/TRBV12-4; CDR3 protein: CASSIQGNTIYF
J gene: TRBJ2-5; clone size: .; V gene: TRBV11-3; CDR3 protein: CASSLREQETQYF
J gene: TRBJ1-3; clone size: few; V gene: TRBV7-8; CDR3 protein: CASSLGPPGAYGNTIYF
J gene: TRBJ2-3; clone size: .; V gene: TRBV6-1; CDR3 protein: CASSEKGGLAQYF
J gene: TRBJ1-1; clone size: .; V gene: TRBV10-3; CDR3 protein: CAISEQGLSMNTEAFF
J gene: TRBJ2-1; clone size: .; V gene: TRBV4-1; CDR3 protein: CASSPLAYNEQFF
J gene: TRBJ2-4; clone size: .; V gene: TRBV20-1; CDR3 protein: CSARVNRVLYF
J gene: TRBJ1-2; clone size: .; V gene: TRBV5-4; CDR3 protein: CASSPRGTGDGYTF
J gene: TRBJ1-1; clone size: .; V gene: TRBV5-1; CDR3 protein: CASSLQGNTEAFF